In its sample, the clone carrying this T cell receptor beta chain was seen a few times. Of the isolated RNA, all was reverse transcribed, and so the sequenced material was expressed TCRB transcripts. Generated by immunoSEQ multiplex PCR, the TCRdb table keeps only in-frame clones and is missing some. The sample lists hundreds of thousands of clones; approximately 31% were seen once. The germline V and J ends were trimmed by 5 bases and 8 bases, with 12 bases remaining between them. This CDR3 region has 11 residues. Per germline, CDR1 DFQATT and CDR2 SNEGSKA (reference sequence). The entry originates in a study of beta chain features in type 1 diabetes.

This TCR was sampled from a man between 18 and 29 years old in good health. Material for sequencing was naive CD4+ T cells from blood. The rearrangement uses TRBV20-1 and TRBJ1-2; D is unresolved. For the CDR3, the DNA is TGCAGTGCTCCTACAGAGCCCGGCTACACCTTC. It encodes CSAPTEPGYTF.